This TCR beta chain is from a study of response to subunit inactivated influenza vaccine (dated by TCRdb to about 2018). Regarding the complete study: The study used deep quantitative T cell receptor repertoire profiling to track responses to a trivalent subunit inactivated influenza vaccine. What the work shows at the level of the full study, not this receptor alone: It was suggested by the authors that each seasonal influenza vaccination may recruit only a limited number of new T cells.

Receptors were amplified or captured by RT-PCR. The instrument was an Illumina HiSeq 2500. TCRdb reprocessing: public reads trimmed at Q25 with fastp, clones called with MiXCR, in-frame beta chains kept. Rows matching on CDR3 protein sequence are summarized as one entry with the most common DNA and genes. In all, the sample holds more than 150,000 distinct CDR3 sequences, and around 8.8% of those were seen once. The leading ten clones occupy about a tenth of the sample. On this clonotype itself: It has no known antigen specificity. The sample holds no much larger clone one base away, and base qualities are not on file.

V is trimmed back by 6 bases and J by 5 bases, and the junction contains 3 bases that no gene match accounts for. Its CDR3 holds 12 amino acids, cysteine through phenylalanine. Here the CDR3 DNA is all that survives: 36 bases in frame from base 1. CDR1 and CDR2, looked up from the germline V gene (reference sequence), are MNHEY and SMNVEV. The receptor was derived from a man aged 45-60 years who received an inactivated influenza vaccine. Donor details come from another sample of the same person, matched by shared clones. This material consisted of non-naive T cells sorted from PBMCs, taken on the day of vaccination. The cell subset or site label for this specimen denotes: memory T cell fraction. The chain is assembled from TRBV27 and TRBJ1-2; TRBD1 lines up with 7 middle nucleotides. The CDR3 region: CASSRDRYGYTF. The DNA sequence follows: TGTGCCAGCAGCCGGGACAGATATGGCTACACCTTC.